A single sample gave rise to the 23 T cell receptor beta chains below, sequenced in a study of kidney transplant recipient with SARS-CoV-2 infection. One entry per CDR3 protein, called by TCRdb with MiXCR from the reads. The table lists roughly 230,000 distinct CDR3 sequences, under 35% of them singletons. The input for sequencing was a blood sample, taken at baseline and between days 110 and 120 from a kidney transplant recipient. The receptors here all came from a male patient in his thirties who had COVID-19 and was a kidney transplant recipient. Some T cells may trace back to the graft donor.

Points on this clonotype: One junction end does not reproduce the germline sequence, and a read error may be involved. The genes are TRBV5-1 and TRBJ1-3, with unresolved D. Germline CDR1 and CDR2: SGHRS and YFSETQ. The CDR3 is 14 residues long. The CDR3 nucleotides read TGCGCCAGCAACTTGGATCTCGCTGGGAACACCATATATTTT. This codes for CASNLDLAGNTIYF.

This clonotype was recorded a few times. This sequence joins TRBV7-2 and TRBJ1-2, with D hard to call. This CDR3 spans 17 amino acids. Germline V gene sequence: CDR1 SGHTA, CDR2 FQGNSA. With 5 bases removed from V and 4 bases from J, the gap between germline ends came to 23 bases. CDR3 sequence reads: CASSTGPRDGKTYGYTF. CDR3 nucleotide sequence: TGTGCCAGCAGCACGGGTCCCAGAGACGGAAAGACCTATGGCTACACCTTC.

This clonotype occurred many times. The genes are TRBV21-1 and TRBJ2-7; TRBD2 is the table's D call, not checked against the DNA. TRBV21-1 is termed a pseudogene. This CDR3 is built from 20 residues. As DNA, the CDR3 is TGTGCCAGCAGCAAAGGAGAGGGGACTAGCGGGACACCGGGGACCTACGAGCAGTACGTC. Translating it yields CASSKGEGTSGTPGTYEQYV.

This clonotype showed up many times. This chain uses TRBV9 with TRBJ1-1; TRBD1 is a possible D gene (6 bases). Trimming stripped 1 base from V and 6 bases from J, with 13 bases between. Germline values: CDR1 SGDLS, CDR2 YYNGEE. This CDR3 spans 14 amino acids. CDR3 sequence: CASSVITGSPEAFF. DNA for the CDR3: TGTGCCAGCAGCGTAATCACAGGGAGCCCTGAAGCTTTCTTT.

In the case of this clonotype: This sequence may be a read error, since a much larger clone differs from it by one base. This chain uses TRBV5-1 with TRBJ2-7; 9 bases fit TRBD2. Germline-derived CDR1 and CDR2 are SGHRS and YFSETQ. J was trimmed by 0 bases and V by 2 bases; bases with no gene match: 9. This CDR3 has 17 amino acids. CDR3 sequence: CASSLIAGVLSSYEQYF. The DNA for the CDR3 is TGCGCCAGCAGCTTAATAGCGGGGGTATTAAGCTCCTACGAGCAGTACTTC.

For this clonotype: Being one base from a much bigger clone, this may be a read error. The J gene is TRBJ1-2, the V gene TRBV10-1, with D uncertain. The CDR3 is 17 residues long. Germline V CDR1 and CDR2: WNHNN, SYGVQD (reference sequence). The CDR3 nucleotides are TGCGCCAGCAGTGGGCAACTAAGATCGCGAAAGACCTATGGCTACGCCTTC. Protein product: CASSGQLRSRKTYGYAF.

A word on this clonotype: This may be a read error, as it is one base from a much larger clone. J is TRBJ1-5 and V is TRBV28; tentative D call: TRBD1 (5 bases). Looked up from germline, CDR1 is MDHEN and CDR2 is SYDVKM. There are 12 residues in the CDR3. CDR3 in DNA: TGTGCCAGCAGCTCAGGGAATCGGCCCCAGCATTTT. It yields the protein CASSSGNRPQHF.

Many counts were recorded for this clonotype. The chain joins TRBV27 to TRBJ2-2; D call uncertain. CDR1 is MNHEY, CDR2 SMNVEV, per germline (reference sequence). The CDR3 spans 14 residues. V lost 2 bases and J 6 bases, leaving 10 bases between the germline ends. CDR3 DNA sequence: TGTGCCAGCAGTTTAATCTCCGTCGCCGGGGAGCTGTTTTTT. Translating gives CASSLISVAGELFF.

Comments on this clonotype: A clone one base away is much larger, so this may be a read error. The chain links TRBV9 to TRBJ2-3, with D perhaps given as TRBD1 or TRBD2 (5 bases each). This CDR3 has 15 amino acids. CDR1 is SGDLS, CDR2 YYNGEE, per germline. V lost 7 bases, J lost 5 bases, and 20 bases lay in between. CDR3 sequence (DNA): TGTGCCAGCGGCCCGGGGACGGATCTTCAAGATACGCAGTATTTT. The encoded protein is CASGPGTDLQDTQYF.

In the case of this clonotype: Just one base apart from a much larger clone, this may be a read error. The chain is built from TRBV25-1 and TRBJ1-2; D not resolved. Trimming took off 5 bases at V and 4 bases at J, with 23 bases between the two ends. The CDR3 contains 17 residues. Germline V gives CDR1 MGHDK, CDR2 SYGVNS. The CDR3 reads CASSPTSELGRTYGYTF. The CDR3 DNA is TGTGCCAGCAGTCCTACGTCAGAACTGGGAAGGACCTATGGCTACACCTTC.

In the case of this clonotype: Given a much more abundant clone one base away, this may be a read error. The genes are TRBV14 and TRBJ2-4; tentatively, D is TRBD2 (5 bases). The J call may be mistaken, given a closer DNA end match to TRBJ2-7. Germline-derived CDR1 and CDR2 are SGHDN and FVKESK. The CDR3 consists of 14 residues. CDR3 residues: CAGSLVAGGSEQYF. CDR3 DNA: TGTGCCGGCAGCCTGGTCGCGGGCGGGTCCGAGCAGTACTTC.

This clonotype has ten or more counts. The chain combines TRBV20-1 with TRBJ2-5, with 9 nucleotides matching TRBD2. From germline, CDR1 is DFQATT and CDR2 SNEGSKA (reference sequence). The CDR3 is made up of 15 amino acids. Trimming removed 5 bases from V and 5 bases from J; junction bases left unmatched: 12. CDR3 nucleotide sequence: TGCAGTGCTTCCCTTAGCGGGAGCTGGGGGGAGACCCAGTACTTC. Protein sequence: CSASLSGSWGETQYF.

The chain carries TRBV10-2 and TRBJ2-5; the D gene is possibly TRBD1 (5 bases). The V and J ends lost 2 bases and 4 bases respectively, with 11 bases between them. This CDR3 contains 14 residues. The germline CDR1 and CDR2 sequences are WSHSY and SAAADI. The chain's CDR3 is CASSESDSTETQYF. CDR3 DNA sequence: TGCGCCAGCAGTGAGAGTGACAGCACAGAGACCCAGTACTTC.

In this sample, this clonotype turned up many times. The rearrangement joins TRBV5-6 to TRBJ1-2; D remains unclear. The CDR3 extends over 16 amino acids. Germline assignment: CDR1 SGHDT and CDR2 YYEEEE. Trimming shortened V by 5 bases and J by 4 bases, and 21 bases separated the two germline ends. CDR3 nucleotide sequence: TGTGCCAGCAGTAAGACCAATAGTCGAAAGACCTATGGCTACACCTTC. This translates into CASSKTNSRKTYGYTF.

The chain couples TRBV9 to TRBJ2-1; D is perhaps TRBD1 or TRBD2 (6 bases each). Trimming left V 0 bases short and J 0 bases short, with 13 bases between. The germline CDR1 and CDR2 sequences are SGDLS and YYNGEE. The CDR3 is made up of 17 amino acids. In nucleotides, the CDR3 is TGTGCCAGCAGCGTAGGAGGGGGGCCAAGCTCCTACAATGAGCAGTTCTTC. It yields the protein CASSVGGGPSSYNEQFF. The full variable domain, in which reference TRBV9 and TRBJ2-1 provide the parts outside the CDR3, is DSGVTQTPKHLITATGQRVTLRCSPRSGDLSVYWYQQSLDQGLQFLIQYYNGEERAKGNILERFSAQQFPDLHSELNLSSLELGDSALYFCASSVGGGPSSYNEQFFGPGTRLTVL.

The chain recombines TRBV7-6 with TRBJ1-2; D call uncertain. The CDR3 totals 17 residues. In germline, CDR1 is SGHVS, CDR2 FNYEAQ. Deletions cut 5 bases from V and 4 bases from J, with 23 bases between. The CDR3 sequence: CASSKPIESRKTYGYTF. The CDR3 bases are TGTGCCAGCAGCAAACCAATTGAATCTCGAAAGACCTATGGCTACACCTTC.

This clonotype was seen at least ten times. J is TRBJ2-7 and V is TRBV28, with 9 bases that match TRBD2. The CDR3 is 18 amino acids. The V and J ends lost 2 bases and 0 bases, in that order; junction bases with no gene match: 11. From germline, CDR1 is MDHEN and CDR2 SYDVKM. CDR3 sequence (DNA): TGTGCCAGCAGTTTAGGGTGGGGACTAGCATCGAGCTCCTACGAGCAGTACTTC. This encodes CASSLGWGLASSSYEQYF. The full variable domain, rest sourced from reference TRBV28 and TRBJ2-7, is DVKVTQSSRYLVKRTGEKVFLECVQDMDHENMFWYRQDPGLGLRLIYFSYDVKMKEKGDIPEGYSVSREKKERFSLILESASTNQTSMYLCASSLGWGLASSSYEQYFGPGTRLTVT.

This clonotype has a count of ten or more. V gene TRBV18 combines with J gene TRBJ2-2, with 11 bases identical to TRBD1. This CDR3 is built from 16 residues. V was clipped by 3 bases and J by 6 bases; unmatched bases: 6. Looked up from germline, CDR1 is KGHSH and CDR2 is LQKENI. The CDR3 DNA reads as TGTGCCAGCTCACCTTGGACAGGGGGCGCTTCCGGGGAGCTGTTTTTT. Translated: CASSPWTGGASGELFF. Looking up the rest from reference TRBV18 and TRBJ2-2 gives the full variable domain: NAGVMQNPRHLVRRRGQEARLRCSPMKGHSHVYWYRQLPEEGLKFMVYLQKENIIDESGMPKERFSAEFPKEGPSILRIQQVVRGDSAAYFCASSPWTGGASGELFFGEGSRLTVL.

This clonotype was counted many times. This CDR3 is CASRMGSGYTF. The CDR3 DNA is TGTGCCAGCAGGATGGGTAGCGGCTACACCTTC. The chain employs TRBV2 and TRBJ1-2, with D hard to call. This CDR3 region has 11 residues. Germline values: CDR1 SNHLY, CDR2 FYNNEI. V lost 6 bases, J lost 8 bases, and 10 bases lay in between.

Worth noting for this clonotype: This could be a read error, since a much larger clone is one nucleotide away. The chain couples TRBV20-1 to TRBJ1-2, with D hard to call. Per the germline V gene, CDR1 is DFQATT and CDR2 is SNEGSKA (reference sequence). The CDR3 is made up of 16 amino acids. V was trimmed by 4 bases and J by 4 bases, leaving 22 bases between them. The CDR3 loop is CSANIGLFRKTYGYTF. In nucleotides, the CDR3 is TGCAGTGCTAATATCGGGCTGTTTCGAAAGACCTATGGCTACACCTTC.

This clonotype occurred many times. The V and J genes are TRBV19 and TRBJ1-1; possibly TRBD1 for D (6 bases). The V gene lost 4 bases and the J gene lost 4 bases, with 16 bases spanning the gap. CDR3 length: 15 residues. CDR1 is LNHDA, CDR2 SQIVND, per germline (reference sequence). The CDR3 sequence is CASSKSGHSATEAFF. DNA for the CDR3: TGTGCCAGTAGTAAATCGGGACATTCGGCCACTGAAGCTTTCTTT.

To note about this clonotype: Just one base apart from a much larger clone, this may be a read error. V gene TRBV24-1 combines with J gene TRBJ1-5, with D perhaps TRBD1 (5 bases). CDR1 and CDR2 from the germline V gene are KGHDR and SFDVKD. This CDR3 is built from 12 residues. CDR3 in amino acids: CTPLGGYQPQHF. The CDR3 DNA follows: TGTACCCCCCTGGGGGGATATCAGCCCCAGCATTTT.

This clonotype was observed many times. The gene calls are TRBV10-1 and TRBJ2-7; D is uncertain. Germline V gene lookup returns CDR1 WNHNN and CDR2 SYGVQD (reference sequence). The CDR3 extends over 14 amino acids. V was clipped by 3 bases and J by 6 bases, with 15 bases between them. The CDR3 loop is CASSDWSGPSEQYF. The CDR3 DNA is TGCGCCAGCAGTGATTGGTCAGGACCTTCCGAGCAGTACTTC.